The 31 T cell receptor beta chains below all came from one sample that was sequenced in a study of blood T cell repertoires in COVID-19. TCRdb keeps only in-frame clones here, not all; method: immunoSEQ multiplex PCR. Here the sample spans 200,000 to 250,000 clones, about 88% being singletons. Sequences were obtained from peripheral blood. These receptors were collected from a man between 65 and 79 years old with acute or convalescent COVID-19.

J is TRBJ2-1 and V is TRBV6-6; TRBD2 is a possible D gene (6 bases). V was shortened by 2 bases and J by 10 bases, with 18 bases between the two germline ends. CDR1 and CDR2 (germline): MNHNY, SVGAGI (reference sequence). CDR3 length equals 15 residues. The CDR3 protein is CASSYNRDSGGEQFF. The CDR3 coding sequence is TGTGCCAGCAGTTACAATAGGGACTCAGGTGGAGAGCAGTTCTTC.

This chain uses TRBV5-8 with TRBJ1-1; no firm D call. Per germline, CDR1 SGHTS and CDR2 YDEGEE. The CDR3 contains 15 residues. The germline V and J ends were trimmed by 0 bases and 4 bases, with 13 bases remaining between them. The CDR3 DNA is TGTGCCAGCAGCTTGGTCTCGGGTGTAGGCACTGAAGCTTTCTTT. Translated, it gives CASSLVSGVGTEAFF.

The CDR3 loop is CASSFGTGGRYEQYF. The CDR3 region has the DNA TGTGCCAGCAGTTTTGGCACAGGGGGCAGATACGAGCAGTACTTC. The chain carries TRBV27 and TRBJ2-7; 9 bases agree with TRBD1. This CDR3 spans 15 amino acids. V shed 3 bases, J shed 4 bases, and the junction held 7 bases outside the gene matches. In germline, CDR1 is MNHEY, CDR2 SMNVEV (reference sequence).

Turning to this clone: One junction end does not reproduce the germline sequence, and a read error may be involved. The CDR3 sequence: CSAQGTGIGF. CDR3 DNA: TGCAGTGCTCAGGGGACAGGAATAGGCTTC. The rearrangement links TRBV20-1 to TRBJ1-2, with TRBD1 matching over 8 bases. CDR1 and CDR2 from the germline V gene are DFQATT and SNEGSKA (reference sequence). The CDR3 totals 10 residues.

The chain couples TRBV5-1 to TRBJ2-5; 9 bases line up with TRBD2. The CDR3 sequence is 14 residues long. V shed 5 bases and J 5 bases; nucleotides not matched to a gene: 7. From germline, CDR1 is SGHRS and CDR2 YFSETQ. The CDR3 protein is CASSGGGAMETQYF. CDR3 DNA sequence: TGCGCCAGCAGTGGCGGGGGGGCTATGGAGACCCAGTACTTC.

The CDR3 is CASSFPDRGQSNQPQHF. CDR3 coding DNA: TGTGCCAGCAGCTTCCCGGACAGGGGGCAAAGCAATCAGCCCCAGCATTTT. This chain links TRBV9 with TRBJ1-5, with 11 bases aligning to TRBD1. The germline V gene has CDR1 SGDLS and CDR2 YYNGEE. V dropped 4 bases and J dropped 1; count of bases not matched to a gene: 7. This CDR3 is 17 amino acids long.

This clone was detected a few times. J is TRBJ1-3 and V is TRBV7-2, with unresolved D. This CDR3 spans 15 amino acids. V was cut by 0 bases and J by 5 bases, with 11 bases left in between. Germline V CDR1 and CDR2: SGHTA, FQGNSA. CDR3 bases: TGTGCCAGCAGCTTAGCACCTCGAGGCAGAAACACCATATATTTT. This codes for CASSLAPRGRNTIYF.

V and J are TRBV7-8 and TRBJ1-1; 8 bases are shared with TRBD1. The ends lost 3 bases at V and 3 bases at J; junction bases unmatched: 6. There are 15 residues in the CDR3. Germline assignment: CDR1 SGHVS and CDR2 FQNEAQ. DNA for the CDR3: TGTGCCAGCAGCTTTAGCAGGGGGCTATACACTGAAGCTTTCTTT. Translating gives CASSFSRGLYTEAFF.

CDR3 in DNA: TGTGCCAGCAGTTCGGGACAGGGGAACAATCAGCCCCAGCATTTT. Protein sequence: CASSSGQGNNQPQHF. V usage is TRBV6-2 or TRBV6-3 and J usage is TRBJ1-5, with 10 bases that match TRBD1. The CDR3 is made up of 15 amino acids. Germline V gene sequence: CDR1 MNHEY, CDR2 SVGEGT. V dropped 4 bases and J dropped 3; count of bases not matched to a gene: 3.

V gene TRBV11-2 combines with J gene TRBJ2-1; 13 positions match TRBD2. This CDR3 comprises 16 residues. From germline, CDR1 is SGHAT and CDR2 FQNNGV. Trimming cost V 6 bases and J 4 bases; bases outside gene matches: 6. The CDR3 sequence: CASRPGLAGAYNEQFF. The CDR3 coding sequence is TGTGCCAGCAGGCCAGGACTAGCGGGAGCGTACAATGAGCAGTTCTTC. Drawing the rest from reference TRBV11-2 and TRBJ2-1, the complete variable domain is EAGVAQSPRYKIIEKRQSVAFWCNPISGHATLYWYQQILGQGPKLLIQFQNNGVVDDSQLPKDRFSAERLKGVDSTLKIQPAKLEDSAVYLCASRPGLAGAYNEQFFGPGTRLTVL.

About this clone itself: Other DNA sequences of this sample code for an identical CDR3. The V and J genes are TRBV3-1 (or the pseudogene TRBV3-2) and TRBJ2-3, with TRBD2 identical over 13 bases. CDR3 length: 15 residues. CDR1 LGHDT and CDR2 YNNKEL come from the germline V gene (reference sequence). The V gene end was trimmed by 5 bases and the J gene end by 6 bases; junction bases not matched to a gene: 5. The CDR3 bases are TGTGCCAGCAGCGAACTAGCGGGAGGGACGGATACGCAGTATTTT. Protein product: CASSELAGGTDTQYF.

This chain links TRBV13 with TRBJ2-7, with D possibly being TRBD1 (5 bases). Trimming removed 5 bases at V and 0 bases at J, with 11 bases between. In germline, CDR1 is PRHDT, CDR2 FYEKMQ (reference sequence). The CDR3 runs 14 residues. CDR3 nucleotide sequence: TGTGCCAGCAGCCAGGTAGGGGTCTCCTACGAGCAGTACTTC. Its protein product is CASSQVGVSYEQYF.

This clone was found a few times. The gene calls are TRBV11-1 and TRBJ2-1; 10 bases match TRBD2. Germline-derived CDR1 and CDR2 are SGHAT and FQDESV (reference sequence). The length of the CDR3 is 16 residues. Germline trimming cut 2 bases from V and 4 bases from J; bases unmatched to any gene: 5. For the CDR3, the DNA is TGTGCCAGCAGCTTACAGGGACTAGCGAAGTACAATGAGCAGTTCTTC. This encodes CASSLQGLAKYNEQFF.

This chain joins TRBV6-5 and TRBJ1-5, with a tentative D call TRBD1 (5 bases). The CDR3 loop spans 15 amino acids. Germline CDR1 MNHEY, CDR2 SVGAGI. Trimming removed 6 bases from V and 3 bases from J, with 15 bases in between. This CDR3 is CASRGGTGSNQPQHF. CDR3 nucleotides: TGTGCCAGCAGGGGGGGAACAGGTTCCAATCAGCCCCAGCATTTT.

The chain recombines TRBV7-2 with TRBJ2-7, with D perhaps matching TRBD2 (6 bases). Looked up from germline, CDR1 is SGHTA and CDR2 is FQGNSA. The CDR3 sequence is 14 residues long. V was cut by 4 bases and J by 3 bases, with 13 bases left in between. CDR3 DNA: TGTGCCAGCAGCTCCACGGGAGCTTACTACGAGCAGTACTTC. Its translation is CASSSTGAYYEQYF. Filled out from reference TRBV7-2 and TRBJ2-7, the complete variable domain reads GAGVSQSPSNKVTEKGKDVELRCDPISGHTALYWYRQSLGQGLEFLIYFQGNSAPDKSGLPSDRFSAERTGGSVSTLTIQRTQQEDSAVYLCASSSTGAYYEQYFGPGTRLTVT.

The CDR3, as DNA: TGTGCCAGCAGGACAGGGAGCCCTGAAGCTTTCTTT. The encoded protein is CASRTGSPEAFF. This chain links TRBV6-6 with TRBJ1-1; 7 positions match TRBD1. V trimming: 6 bases; J trimming: 6 bases; junction bases outside the gene matches: 4. Germline CDR1 is MNHNY and CDR2 is SVGAGI (reference sequence). The CDR3 length is 12 residues.

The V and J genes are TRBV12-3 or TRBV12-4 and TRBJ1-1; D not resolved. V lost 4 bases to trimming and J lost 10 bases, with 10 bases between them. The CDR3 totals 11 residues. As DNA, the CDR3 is TGTGCCAGCAGTTCCGGTGCAAGAGCTTTCTTT. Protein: CASSSGARAFF.

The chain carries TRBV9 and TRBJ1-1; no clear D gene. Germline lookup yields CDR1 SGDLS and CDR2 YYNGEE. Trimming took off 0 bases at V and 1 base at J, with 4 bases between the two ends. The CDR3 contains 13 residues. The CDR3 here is CASSVGANTEAFF. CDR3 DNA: TGTGCCAGCAGCGTAGGCGCGAACACTGAAGCTTTCTTT.

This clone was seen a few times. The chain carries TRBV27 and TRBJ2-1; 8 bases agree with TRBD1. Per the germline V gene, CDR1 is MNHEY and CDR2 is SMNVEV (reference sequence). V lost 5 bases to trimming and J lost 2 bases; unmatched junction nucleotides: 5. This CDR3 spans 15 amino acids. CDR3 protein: CASSKTGATYNEQFF. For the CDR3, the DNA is TGTGCCAGCAGTAAGACAGGGGCGACCTACAATGAGCAGTTCTTC.

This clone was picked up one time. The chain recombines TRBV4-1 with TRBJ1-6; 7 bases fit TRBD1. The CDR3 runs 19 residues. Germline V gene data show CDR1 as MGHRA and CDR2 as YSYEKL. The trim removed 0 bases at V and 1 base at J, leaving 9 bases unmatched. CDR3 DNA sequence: TGCGCCAGCAGCCAAGACGGGGTCAGGGGGTCGTCCTATAATTCACCCCTCCACTTT. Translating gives CASSQDGVRGSSYNSPLHF.

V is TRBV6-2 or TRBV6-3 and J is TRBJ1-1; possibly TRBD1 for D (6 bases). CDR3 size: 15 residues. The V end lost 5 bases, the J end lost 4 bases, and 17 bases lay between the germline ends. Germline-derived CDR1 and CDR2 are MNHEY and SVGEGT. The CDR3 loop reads CASSTRHRVGTEAFF. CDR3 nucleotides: TGTGCCAGCAGTACGCGCCACAGGGTGGGCACTGAAGCTTTCTTT.

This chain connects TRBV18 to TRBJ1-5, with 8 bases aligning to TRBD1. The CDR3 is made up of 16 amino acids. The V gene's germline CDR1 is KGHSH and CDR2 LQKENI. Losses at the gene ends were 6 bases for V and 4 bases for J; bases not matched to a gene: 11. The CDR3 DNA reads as TGTGCCAGCTCCCTCTACGGACAGGGAACTAATCAGCCCCAGCATTTT. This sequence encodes CASSLYGQGTNQPQHF.

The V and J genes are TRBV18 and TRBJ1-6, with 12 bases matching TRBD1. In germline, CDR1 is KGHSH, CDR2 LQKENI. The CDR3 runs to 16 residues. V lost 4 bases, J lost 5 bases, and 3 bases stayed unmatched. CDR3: CASSLGQGANNSPLHF. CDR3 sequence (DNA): TGTGCCAGCTCACTGGGACAGGGGGCGAATAATTCACCCCTCCACTTT.

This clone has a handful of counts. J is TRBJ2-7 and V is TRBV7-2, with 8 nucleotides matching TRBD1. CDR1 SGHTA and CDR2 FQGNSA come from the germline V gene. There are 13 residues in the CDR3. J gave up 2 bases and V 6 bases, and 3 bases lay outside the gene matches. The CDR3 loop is CASRLTGAYEQYF. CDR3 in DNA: TGTGCCAGCAGGTTGACAGGGGCCTACGAGCAGTACTTC. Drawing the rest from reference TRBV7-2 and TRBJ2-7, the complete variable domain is GAGVSQSPSNKVTEKGKDVELRCDPISGHTALYWYRQSLGQGLEFLIYFQGNSAPDKSGLPSDRFSAERTGGSVSTLTIQRTQQEDSAVYLCASRLTGAYEQYFGPGTRLTVT.

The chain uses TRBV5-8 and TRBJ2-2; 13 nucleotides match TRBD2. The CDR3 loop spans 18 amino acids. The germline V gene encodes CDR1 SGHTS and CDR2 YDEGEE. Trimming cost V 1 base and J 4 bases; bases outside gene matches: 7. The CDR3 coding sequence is TGTGCCAGCAGCTTGACTTTTACTAGCGGGAGGGTCACCGGGGAGCTGTTTTTT. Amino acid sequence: CASSLTFTSGRVTGELFF.

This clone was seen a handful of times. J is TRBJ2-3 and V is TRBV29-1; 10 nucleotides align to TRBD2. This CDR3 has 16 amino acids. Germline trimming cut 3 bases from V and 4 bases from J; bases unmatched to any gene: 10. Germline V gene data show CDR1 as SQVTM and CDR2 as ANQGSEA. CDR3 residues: CSVERAGLAGADTQYF. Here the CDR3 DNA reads TGCAGCGTTGAGAGGGCCGGGCTAGCGGGGGCAGATACGCAGTATTTT.

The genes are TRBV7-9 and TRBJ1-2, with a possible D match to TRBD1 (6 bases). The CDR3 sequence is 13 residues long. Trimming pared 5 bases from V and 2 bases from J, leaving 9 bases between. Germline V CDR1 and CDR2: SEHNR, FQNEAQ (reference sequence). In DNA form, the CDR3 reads TGTGCCAGCAGCGAACAGGGAAACTATGGCTACACCTTC. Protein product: CASSEQGNYGYTF.

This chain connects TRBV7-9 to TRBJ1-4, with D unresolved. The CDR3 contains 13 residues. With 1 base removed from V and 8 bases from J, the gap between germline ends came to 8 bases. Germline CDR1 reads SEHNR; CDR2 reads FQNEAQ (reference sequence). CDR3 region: CASSLGGKEKLFF. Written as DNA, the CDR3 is TGTGCCAGCAGCTTAGGCGGGAAAGAAAAACTGTTTTTT.

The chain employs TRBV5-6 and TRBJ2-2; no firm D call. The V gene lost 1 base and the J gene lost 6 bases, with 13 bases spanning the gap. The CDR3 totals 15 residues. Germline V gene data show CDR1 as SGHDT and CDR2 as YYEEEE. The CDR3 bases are TGTGCCAGCAGCTTGTTTGAGGTGGTGGCCGGGGAGCTGTTTTTT. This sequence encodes CASSLFEVVAGELFF.

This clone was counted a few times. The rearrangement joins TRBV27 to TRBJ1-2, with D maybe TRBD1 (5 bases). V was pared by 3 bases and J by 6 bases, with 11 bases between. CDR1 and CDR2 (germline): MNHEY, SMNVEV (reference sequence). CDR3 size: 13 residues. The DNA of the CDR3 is TGTGCCAGCAGTTTGAAGGGGTCTCATGGCTACACCTTC. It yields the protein CASSLKGSHGYTF.

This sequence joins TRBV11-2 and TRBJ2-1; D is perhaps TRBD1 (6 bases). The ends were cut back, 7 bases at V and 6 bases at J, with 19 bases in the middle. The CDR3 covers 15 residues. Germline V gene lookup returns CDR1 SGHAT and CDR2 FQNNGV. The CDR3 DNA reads TGTGCCAGCAATTTGGGGGCTCACACCGTCAATGAGCAGTTCTTC. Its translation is CASNLGAHTVNEQFF.